Following are 7 T cell receptor beta chains from one sample sequenced in a study of blood T cells in healthy people across ages. A second PCR, run for roughly 7 to 12 cycles, used a sample-barcoded 5' primer plus a J-beta primer mix. MiXCR, run by TCRdb on the 5' RACE reads, gives a single entry per CDR3 protein. The sample consists of 550,000 to 600,000 distinct CDR3 sequences, roughly 28% of them appearing once. Sequencing used blood. These receptors were obtained from a woman aged 70-85 years in good health.

The genes are TRBV6-5 and TRBJ1-2; 8 positions agree with TRBD1. With V trimmed by 7 bases and J by 6 bases, 10 bases remained unmatched. Germline CDR1 and CDR2: MNHEY and SVGAGI. CDR3 length: 14 amino acids. CDR3 amino acids: CASTETGEVDGYTF. Here the CDR3 DNA reads TGTGCCAGCACCGAGACAGGGGAGGTTGATGGCTACACCTTC.

The V call is TRBV9, the J call TRBJ2-3, with 7 bases fitting TRBD1. The V segment lost 4 bases and the J segment 1 base; nucleotides outside the gene matches: 6. Germline CDR1 reads SGDLS; CDR2 reads YYNGEE. The CDR3 runs to 15 residues. The CDR3 DNA reads as TGTGCCAGCAGCATTACAGGGGACGGCACAGATACGCAGTATTTT. Amino acid sequence: CASSITGDGTDTQYF.

The V and J genes are TRBV7-3 and TRBJ1-2; 9 positions match TRBD1. In germline, CDR1 is SGHTA, CDR2 FQGTGA. This CDR3 region has 15 residues. V shed 2 bases, J shed 7 bases, and the junction held 8 bases outside the gene matches. The CDR3 DNA reads as TGTGCCAGCAGCTTAGGGGGACAGGGTGCTAGTGGCTACACCTTC. Translating gives CASSLGGQGASGYTF. Drawing the rest from reference TRBV7-3 and TRBJ1-2, the complete variable domain is GAGVSQTPSNKVTEKGKYVELRCDPISGHTALYWYRQSLGQGPEFLIYFQGTGAADDSGLPNDRFFAVRPEGSVSTLKIQRTERGDSAVYLCASSLGGQGASGYTFGSGTRLTVV.

The chain carries TRBV12-3 or TRBV12-4 and TRBJ1-2; 7 nucleotides align to TRBD1. This CDR3 is 14 amino acids long. With 6 bases clipped from V and 3 bases from J, the junction kept 7 bases outside the gene matches. Here the CDR3 DNA reads TGTGCCAGCAGAGGACAGGTCGAGCACTATGGCTACACCTTC. This encodes CASRGQVEHYGYTF.

The chain has TRBV7-2 and TRBJ2-5; the D gene could be TRBD1 or TRBD2 (5 bases each). With the DNA end fitting TRBJ2-7 better, the J assignment may be wrong. CDR3 length: 13 residues. Germline CDR1 reads SGHTA; CDR2 reads FQGNSA. Here the CDR3 reads CASSWGRNYEQYF. CDR3 in DNA: TGTGCCAGCAGCTGGGGACGGAACTACGAGCAGTACTTC.

This chain links TRBV7-2 with TRBJ2-1; TRBD2 matches at 13 bases. V lost 5 bases and J lost 3; bases outside the gene matches: 7. The CDR3 contains 17 residues. CDR1 is SGHTA, CDR2 FQGNSA, per germline. The CDR3 nucleotides are TGTGCCAGCAGCCGAATCTGGACTAGCGGGGGCTACAATGAGCAGTTCTTC. Its translation is CASSRIWTSGGYNEQFF.

The chain combines TRBV19 with TRBJ1-2; D ambiguous. The germline V gene encodes CDR1 LNHDA and CDR2 SQIVND (reference sequence). V was trimmed by 5 bases and J by 0 bases, leaving 4 bases between them. The CDR3 has 12 amino acids. The CDR3 sequence is CASSVPNYGYTF. The CDR3, as DNA: TGTGCCAGTAGTGTCCCTAACTATGGCTACACCTTC.